This T cell receptor (beta chain) was sequenced during a study of shared clonotypes between healthy human individuals. Overall study context: The study drew on a couple of women and three men aged 18 to 49 as donors.

Authors' data handling: ImmunoSEQ yielded junction-only sequences lacking quality scores, so filtering differed. Assay used: immunoSEQ multiplex PCR; TCRdb lists only in-frame clones, some missing. The DNA gave D and trimming, while V, J and clone size come from that table. The sample lists 450,000 to 650,000 clones, around three quarters seen once, with around 13% in the top ten. General study findings and limits: Tissues were not sampled, only blood, and their repertoires likely differ.

Unsorted samples, those not sorted, used approximately 88 million PBMCs for genomic DNA. As regards this clone: Its antigen is still unknown.

From germline, CDR1 is LGHNA and CDR2 YNFKEQ. CDR3 length: 18 residues. V was cut by 3 bases and J by 5 bases, with 25 bases left in between. The V call is TRBV4-2, the J call TRBJ2-5; D might be TRBD1 or TRBD2, each matching 5 bases. Sequences were obtained from PBMCs. This receptor was taken from a woman in her 40s in good health. Some clones in this sample may be carry-over from other donors' samples. The DNA for the CDR3 is TGTGCCAGCAGCCAGCCGCTGGGGGTAGCCCGACCCTGGGAGACCCAGTACTTC. This encodes CASSQPLGVARPWETQYF.